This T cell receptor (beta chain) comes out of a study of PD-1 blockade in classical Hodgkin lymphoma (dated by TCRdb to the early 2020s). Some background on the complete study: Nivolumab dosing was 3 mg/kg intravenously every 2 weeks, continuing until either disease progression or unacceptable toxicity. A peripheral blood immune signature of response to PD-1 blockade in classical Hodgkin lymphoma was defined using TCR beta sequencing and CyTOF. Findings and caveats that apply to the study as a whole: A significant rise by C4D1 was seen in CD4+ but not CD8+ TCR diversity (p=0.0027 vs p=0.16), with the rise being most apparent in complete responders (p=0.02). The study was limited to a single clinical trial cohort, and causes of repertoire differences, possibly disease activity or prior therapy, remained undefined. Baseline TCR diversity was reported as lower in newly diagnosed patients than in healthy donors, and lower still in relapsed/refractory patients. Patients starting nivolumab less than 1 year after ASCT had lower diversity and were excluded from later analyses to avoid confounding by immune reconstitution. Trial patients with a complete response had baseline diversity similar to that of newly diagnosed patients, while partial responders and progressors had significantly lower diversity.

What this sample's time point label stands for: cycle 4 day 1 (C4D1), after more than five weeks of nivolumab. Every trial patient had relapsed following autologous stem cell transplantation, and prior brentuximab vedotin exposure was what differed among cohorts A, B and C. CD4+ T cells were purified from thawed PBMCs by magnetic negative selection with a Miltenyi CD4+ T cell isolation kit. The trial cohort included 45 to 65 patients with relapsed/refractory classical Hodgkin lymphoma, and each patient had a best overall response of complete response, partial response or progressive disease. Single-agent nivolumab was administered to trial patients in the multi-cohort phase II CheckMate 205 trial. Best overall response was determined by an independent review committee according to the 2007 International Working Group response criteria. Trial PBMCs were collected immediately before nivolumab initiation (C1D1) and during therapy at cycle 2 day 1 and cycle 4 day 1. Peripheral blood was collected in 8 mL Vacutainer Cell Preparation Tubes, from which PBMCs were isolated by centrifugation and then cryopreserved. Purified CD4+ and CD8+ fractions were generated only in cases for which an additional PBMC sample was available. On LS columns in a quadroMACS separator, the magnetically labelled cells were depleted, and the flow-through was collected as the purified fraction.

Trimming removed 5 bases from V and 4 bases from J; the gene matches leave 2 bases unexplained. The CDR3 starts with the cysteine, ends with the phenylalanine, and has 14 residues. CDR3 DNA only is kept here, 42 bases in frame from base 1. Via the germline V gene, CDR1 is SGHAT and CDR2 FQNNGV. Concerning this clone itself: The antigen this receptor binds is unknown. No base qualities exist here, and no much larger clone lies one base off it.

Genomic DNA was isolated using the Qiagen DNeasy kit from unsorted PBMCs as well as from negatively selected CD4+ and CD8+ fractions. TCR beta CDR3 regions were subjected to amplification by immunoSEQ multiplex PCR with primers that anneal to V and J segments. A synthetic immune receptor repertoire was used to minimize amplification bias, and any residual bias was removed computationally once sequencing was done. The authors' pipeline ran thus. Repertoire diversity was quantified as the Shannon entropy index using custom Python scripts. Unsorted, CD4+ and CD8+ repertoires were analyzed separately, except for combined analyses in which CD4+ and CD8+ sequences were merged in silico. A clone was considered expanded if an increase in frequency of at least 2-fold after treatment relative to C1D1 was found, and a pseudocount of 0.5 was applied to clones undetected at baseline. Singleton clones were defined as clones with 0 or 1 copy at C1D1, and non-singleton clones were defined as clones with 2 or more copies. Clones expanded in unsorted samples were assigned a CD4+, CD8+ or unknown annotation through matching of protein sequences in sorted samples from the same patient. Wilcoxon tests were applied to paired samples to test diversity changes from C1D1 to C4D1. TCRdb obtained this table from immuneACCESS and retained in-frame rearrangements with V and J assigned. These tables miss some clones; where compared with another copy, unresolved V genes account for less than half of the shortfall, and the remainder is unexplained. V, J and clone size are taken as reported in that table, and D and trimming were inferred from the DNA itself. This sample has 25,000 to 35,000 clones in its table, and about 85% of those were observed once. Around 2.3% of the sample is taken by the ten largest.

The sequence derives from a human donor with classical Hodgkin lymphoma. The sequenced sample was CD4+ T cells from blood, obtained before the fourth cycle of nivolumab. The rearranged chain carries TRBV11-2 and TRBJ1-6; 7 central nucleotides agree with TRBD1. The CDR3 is CASSLGQYNSPLHF. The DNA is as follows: TGTGCCAGCAGCCTGGGACAGTATAATTCACCCCTCCACTTT.